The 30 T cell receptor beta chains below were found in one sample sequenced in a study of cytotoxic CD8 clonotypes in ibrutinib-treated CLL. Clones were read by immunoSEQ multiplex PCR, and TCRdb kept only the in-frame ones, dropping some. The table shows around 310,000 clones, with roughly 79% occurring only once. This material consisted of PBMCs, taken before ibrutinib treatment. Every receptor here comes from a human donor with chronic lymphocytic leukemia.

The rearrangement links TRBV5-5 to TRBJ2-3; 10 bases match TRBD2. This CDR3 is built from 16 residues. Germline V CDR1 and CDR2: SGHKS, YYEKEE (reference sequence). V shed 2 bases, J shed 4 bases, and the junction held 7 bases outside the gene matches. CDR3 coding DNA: TGTGCCAGCAGCTTTATTAGCGGGAGGTTCGCAGATACGCAGTATTTT. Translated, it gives CASSFISGRFADTQYF.

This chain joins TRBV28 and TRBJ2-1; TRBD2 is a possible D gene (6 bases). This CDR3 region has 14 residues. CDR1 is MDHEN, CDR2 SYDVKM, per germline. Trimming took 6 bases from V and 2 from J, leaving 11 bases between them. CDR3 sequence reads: CASSPGLTYNEQFF. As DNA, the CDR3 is TGTGCCAGCAGCCCCGGACTAACCTACAATGAGCAGTTCTTC.

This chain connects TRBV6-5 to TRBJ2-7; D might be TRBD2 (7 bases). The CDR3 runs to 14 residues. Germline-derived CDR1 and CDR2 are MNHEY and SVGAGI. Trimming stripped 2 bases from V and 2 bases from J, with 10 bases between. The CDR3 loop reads CASSYGGAPYEQYF. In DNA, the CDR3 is TGTGCCAGCAGTTACGGGGGGGCCCCCTACGAGCAGTACTTC.

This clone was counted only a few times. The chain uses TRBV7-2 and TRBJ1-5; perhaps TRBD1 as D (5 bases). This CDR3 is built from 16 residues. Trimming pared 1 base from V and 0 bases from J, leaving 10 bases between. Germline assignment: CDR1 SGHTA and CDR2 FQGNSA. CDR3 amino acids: CASSLDGQVSNQPQHF. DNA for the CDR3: TGTGCCAGCAGCTTAGACGGACAAGTTAGCAATCAGCCCCAGCATTTT.

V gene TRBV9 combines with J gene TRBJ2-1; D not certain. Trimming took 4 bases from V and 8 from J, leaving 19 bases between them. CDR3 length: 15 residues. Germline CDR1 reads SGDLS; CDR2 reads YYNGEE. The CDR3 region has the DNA TGTGCCAGCAGCCCCGCGGCAGTACCCCCTTATGAGCAGTTCTTC. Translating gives CASSPAAVPPYEQFF.

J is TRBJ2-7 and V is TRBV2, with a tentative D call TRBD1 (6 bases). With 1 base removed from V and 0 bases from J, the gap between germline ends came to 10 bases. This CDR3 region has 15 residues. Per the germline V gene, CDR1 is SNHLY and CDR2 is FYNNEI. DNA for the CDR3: TGTGCCAGCAGTGAAGGATGGGACAACTCCTACGAGCAGTACTTC. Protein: CASSEGWDNSYEQYF.

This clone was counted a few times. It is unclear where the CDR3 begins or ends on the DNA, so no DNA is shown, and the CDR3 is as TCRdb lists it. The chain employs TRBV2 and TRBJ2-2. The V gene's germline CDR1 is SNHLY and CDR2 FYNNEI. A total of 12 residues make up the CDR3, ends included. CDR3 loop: CASILGTGELFF.

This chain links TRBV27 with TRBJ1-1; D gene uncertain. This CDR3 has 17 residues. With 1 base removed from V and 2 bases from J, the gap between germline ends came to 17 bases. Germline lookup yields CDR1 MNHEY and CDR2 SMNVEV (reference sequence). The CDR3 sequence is CASSLLRSFEGNTEAFF. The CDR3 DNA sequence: TGTGCCAGCAGTTTATTACGGTCGTTCGAAGGTAACACTGAAGCTTTCTTT.

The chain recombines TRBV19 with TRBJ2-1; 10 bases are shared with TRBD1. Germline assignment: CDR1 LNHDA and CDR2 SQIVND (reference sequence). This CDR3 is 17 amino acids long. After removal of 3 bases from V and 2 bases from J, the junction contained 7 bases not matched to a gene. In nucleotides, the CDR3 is TGTGCCAGTAGTATTGGCCCGGGGACAGGGGCCTACAATGAGCAGTTCTTC. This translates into CASSIGPGTGAYNEQFF.

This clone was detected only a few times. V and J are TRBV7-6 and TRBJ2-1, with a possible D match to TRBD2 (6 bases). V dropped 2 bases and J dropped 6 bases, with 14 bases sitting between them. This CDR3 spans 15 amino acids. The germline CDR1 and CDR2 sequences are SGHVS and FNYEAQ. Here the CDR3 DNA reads TGTGCCAGCAGCTTAAATACGGGAGTCGTCAATGAGCAGTTCTTC. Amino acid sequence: CASSLNTGVVNEQFF.

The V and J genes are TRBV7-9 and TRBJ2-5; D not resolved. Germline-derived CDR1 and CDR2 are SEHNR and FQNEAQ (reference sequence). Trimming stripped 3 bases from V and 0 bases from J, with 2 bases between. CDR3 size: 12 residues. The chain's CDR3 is CASSLDQETQYF. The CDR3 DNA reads TGTGCCAGCAGCTTGGACCAAGAGACCCAGTACTTC.

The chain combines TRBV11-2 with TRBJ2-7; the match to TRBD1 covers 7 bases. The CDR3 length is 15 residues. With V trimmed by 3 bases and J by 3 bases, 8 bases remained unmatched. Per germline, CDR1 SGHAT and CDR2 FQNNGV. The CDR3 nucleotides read TGTGCCAGCAGCTTTCTCCCCGGGACAGACTACGAGCAGTACTTC. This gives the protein CASSFLPGTDYEQYF.

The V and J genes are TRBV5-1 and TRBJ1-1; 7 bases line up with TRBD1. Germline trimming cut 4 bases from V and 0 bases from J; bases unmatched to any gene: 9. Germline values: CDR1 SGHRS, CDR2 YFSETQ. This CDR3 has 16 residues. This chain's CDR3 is CASSDARQGMNTEAFF. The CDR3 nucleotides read TGCGCCAGCAGCGATGCCCGACAGGGAATGAACACTGAAGCTTTCTTT.

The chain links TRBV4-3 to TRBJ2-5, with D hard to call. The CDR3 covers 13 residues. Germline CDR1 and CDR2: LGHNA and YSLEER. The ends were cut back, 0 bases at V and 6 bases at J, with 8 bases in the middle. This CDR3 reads CASSQDGYQTQYF. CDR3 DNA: TGCGCCAGCAGCCAAGATGGGTATCAGACCCAGTACTTC.

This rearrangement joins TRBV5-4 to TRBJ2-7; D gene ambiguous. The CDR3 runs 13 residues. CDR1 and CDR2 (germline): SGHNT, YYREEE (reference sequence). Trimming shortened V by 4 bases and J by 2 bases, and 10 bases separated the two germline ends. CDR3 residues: CASSHGRTYEQYF. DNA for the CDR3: TGTGCCAGCAGCCACGGACGTACCTACGAGCAGTACTTC.

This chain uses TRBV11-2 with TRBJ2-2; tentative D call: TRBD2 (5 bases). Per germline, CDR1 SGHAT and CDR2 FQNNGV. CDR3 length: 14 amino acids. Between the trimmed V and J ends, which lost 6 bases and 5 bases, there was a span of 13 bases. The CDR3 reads CASRETRRTGELFF. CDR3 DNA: TGTGCCAGCAGGGAAACTCGGAGGACCGGGGAGCTGTTTTTT.

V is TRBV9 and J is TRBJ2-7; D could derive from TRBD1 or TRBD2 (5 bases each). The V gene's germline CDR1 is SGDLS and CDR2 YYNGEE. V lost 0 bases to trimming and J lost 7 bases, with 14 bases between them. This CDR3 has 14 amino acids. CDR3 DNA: TGTGCCAGCAGCGTAGCGGCAGGGACGGCGGAGCAGTACTTC. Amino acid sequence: CASSVAAGTAEQYF.

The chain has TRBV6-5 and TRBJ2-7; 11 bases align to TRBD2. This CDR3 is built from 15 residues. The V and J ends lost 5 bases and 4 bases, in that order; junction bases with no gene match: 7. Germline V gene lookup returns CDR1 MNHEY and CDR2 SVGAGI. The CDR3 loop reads CASSLTSGRGYEQYF. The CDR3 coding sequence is TGTGCCAGCAGTCTTACTAGCGGGAGAGGGTACGAGCAGTACTTC.

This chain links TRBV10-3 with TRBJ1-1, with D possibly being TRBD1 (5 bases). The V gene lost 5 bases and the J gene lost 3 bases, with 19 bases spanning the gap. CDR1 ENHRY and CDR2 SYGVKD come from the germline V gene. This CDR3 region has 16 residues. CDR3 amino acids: CAISSFNGVGDTEAFF. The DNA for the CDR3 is TGTGCCATCAGTTCCTTTAATGGGGTAGGGGACACTGAAGCTTTCTTT.

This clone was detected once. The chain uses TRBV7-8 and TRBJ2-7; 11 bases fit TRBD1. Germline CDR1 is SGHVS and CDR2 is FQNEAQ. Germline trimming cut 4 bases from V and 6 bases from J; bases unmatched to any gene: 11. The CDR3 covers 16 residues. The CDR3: CASSSVPGTGGSEQYF. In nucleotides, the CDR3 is TGTGCCAGCAGCTCAGTTCCCGGGACAGGGGGGTCCGAGCAGTACTTC.

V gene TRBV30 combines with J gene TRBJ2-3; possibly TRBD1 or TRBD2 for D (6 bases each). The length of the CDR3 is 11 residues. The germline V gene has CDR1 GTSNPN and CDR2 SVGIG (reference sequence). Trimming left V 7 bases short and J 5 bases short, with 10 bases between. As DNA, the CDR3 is TGTGCCTATAGGGGGGTAGATACGCAGTATTTT. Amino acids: CAYRGVDTQYF.

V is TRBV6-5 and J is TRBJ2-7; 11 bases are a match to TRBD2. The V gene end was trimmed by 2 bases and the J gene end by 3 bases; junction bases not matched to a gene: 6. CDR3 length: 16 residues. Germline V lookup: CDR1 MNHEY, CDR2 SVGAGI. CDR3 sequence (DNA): TGTGCCAGCAGTTACAAGAGGACTAGCGGGTTCTACGAGCAGTACTTC. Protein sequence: CASSYKRTSGFYEQYF.

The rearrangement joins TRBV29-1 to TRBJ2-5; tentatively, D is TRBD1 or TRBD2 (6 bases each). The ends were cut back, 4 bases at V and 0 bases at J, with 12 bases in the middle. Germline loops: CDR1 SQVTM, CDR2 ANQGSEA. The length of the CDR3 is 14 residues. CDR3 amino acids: CSVASGDYQETQYF. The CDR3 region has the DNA TGCAGCGTTGCGTCAGGGGACTACCAAGAGACCCAGTACTTC. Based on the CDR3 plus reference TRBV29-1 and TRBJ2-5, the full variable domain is SAVISQKPSRDICQRGTSLTIQCQVDSQVTMMFWYRQQPGQSLTLIATANQGSEATYESGFVIDKFPISRPNLTFSTLTVSNMSPEDSSIYLCSVASGDYQETQYFGPGTRLLVL.

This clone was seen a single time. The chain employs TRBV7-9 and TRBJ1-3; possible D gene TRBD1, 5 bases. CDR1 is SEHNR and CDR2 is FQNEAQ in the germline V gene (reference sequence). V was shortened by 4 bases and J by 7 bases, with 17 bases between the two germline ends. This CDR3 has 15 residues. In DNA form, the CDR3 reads TGTGCCAGCAGCTCGACACAACAGGAGTCGAACACCATATATTTT. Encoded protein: CASSSTQQESNTIYF.

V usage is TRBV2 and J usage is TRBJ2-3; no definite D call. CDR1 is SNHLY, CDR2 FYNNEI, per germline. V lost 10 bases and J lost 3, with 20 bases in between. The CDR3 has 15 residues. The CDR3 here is CANHQVAHGTDTQYF. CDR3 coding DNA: TGTGCCAATCACCAAGTCGCTCATGGGACAGATACGCAGTATTTT.

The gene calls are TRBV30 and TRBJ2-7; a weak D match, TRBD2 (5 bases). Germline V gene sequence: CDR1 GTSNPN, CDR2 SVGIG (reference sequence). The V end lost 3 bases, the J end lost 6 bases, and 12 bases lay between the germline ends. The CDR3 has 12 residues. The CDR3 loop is CAWRGGRGEQYF. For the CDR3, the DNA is TGTGCCTGGAGAGGAGGTCGGGGCGAGCAGTACTTC.

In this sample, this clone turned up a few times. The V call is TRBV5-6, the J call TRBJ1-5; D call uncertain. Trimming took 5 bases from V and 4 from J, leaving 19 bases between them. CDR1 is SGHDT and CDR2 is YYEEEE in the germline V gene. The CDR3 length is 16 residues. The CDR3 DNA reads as TGTGCCAGCAGTTACGGTGGACGGAGTACAAATCAGCCCCAGCATTTT. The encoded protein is CASSYGGRSTNQPQHF.

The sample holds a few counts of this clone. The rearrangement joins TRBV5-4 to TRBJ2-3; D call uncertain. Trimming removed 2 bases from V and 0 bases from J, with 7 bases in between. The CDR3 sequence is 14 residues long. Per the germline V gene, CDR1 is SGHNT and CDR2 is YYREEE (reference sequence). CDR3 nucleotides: TGTGCCAGCAGCTTAATCTCTAGCACAGATACGCAGTATTTT. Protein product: CASSLISSTDTQYF.

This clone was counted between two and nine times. CDR3 sequence reads: CASHGREGTDTQYF. The CDR3, as DNA: TGTGCCAGCCACGGAAGGGAAGGCACAGATACGCAGTATTTT. This rearrangement joins TRBV7-9 to TRBJ2-3; D unclear. This CDR3 region has 14 residues. V was shortened by 8 bases and J by 1 base, with 13 bases between the two germline ends. Germline loops: CDR1 SEHNR, CDR2 FQNEAQ (reference sequence).

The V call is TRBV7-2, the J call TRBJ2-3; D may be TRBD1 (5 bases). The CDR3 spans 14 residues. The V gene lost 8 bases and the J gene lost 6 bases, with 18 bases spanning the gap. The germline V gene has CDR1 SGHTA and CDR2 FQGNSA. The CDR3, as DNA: TGTGCCAGCCAGGCCGCAGGCAGGGTGGATACGCAGTATTTT. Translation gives CASQAAGRVDTQYF.